The 19 T cell receptor beta chains given below trace back to one sample, sequenced in a study of T cells after somatic rescue of genetic block. TCRdb's table, derived via immunoSEQ multiplex PCR, lists solely in-frame clones and lacks some. The sample comprises tens of thousands of clones, 96% of which are singletons, and 0.075% to 0.095% rests with the top ten. Sequenced sample: peripheral blood mononuclear cells (PBMCs). The source of these receptors is a child younger than two.

The chain recombines TRBV29-1 with TRBJ1-2; D may be TRBD1 (6 bases). Germline V gene data show CDR1 as SQVTM and CDR2 as ANQGSEA. CDR3 length: 14 amino acids. V shed 6 bases and J shed 5 bases, with 19 bases lying between them. DNA of the CDR3: TGCAGCGTCGTTTGGGCCCGACAGGAGTATGGCTACACCTTC. Its protein is CSVVWARQEYGYTF.

This chain links TRBV19 with TRBJ2-5; D not resolved. Judging by the DNA end, TRBJ2-7 fits better; the J call may be wrong. The CDR3 runs to 13 residues. Germline V gene lookup returns CDR1 LNHDA and CDR2 SQIVND (reference sequence). CDR3 amino acids: CASSIDSSYEQYF. The CDR3 coding sequence is TGTGCCAGTAGTATAGACAGCTCCTACGAGCAGTACTTC.

In DNA, the CDR3 is TGTGCCAGTAGTCCCGGGACAGGTCTGAACACTGAAGCTTTCTTT. Its protein is CASSPGTGLNTEAFF. The V gene is TRBV19, the J gene TRBJ1-1, with 8 bases fitting TRBD1. Germline values: CDR1 LNHDA, CDR2 SQIVND (reference sequence). The CDR3 extends over 15 amino acids. The ends lost 5 bases at V and 0 bases at J; junction bases unmatched: 5.

The rearrangement joins TRBV25-1 to TRBJ1-3; tentative D call: TRBD1 (5 bases). Per germline, CDR1 MGHDK and CDR2 SYGVNS. This CDR3 has 14 amino acids. V lost 2 bases, J lost 4 bases, and 9 bases lay in between. Written as DNA, the CDR3 is TGTGCCAGCAGTGAAAGGGGAAGGGGAAACACCATATATTTT. This sequence encodes CASSERGRGNTIYF.

This rearrangement joins TRBV7-6 to TRBJ2-3; 9 positions agree with TRBD2. J was trimmed by 3 bases and V by 1 base; bases with no gene match: 2. Per the germline V gene, CDR1 is SGHVS and CDR2 is FNYEAQ. This CDR3 has 15 amino acids. CDR3: CASSLGTSVTDTQYF. The CDR3 DNA is TGTGCCAGCAGCTTAGGGACTAGCGTGACAGATACGCAGTATTTT. Full variable domain (rest looked up from reference TRBV7-6 and TRBJ2-3): GAGVSQSPRYKVTKRGQDVALRCDPISGHVSLYWYRQALGQGPEFLTYFNYEAQQDKSGLPNDRFSAERPEGSISTLTIQRTEQRDSAMYRCASSLGTSVTDTQYFGPGTRLTVL.

CDR3 bases: TGTGCCAGCAGCTTGGCGGGAGGGCCAGAGACCCAGTACTTC. It codes for CASSLAGGPETQYF. This sequence joins TRBV5-4 and TRBJ2-5, with 8 bases lining up with TRBD2. CDR3 size: 14 residues. Germline trimming cut 0 bases from V and 4 bases from J; bases unmatched to any gene: 2. The V gene's germline CDR1 is SGHNT and CDR2 YYREEE (reference sequence).

V usage is TRBV30 and J usage is TRBJ2-7; D is unresolved. The CDR3 has 14 residues. V shed 2 bases and J shed 5 bases, with 16 bases lying between them. The germline CDR1 and CDR2 sequences are GTSNPN and SVGIG (reference sequence). In DNA, the CDR3 is TGTGCCTGGAGTTCCACCTTAAACCGGAACGAGCAGTACTTC. It yields the protein CAWSSTLNRNEQYF.

The chain uses TRBV18 and TRBJ1-3, with 8 bases aligning to TRBD1. CDR3 length: 16 residues. The ends lost 6 bases at V and 8 bases at J; junction bases unmatched: 15. CDR1 KGHSH and CDR2 LQKENI come from the germline V gene. This CDR3 is CASSPYGRGPWDTIYF. The DNA for the CDR3 is TGTGCCAGCTCCCCCTATGGCAGGGGGCCTTGGGACACCATATATTTT. Drawing the rest from reference TRBV18 and TRBJ1-3, the complete variable domain is NAGVMQNPRHLVRRRGQEARLRCSPMKGHSHVYWYRQLPEEGLKFMVYLQKENIIDESGMPKERFSAEFPKEGPSILRIQQVVRGDSAAYFCASSPYGRGPWDTIYFGEGSWLTVV.

The J gene is TRBJ2-7, the V gene TRBV6-4, with 9 bases that match TRBD2. Trimming at V came to 10 bases and at J to 0 bases, leaving 7 bases not matched to a gene. CDR3 size: 14 residues. CDR1 is MRHNA and CDR2 is SNTAGT in the germline V gene. CDR3 nucleotide sequence: TGTGCCACCAATAGCGGGAGCCTCTCCTACGAGCAGTACTTC. This encodes CATNSGSLSYEQYF.

The CDR3 region has the DNA TGTGCCAGCAGCCCGTTGTTCACAGATACGCAGTATTTT. Its translation is CASSPLFTDTQYF. This chain links TRBV9 with TRBJ2-3; no definite D call. V lost 4 bases, J lost 2 bases, and 8 bases lay in between. The CDR3 runs to 13 residues. Germline V CDR1 and CDR2: SGDLS, YYNGEE.

This chain uses TRBV30 with TRBJ1-5; D is possibly TRBD1 (6 bases). Germline values: CDR1 GTSNPN, CDR2 SVGIG (reference sequence). The CDR3 runs 15 residues. The V gene lost 3 bases and the J gene lost 6 bases, with 18 bases spanning the gap. Written as DNA, the CDR3 is TGTGCCTGGAGGCCGGCGGGGGCGTCATCTCAGCCCCAGCATTTT. Protein product: CAWRPAGASSQPQHF.

The chain has TRBV10-3 and TRBJ1-5; D unresolved. The CDR3 contains 11 residues. Germline lookup yields CDR1 ENHRY and CDR2 SYGVKD. The V gene lost 8 bases and the J gene lost 1 base, with 3 bases spanning the gap. In DNA form, the CDR3 reads TGTGCCATCGGAAGCAATCAGCCCCAGCATTTT. Its translation: CAIGSNQPQHF.

A single count supports this clone. The CDR3 here is CASSEALFSGTQADTQYF. The CDR3 DNA follows: TGTGCCAGCAGTGAAGCCCTATTTAGCGGGACCCAAGCGGATACGCAGTATTTT. The V gene is TRBV6-1, the J gene TRBJ2-3; 8 nucleotides agree with TRBD2. Germline lookup yields CDR1 MNHNS and CDR2 SASEGT. The CDR3 has 18 residues. V lost 0 bases, J lost 6 bases, and 14 bases stayed unmatched.

The chain uses TRBV28 and TRBJ2-4, with 7 bases lining up with TRBD1. With 3 bases clipped from V and 5 bases from J, the junction kept 1 base outside the gene matches. This CDR3 spans 13 amino acids. CDR1 is MDHEN and CDR2 is SYDVKM in the germline V gene. The CDR3 loop is CASSFTGENIQYF. The CDR3, as DNA: TGTGCCAGCAGTTTCACAGGGGAAAACATTCAGTACTTC.

The CDR3 sequence is CASSGGPGSGANVLTF. CDR3 nucleotide sequence: TGTGCCAGCAGCGGGGGCCCGGGGTCTGGGGCCAACGTCCTGACTTTC. The chain couples TRBV5-6 to TRBJ2-6; TRBD1 might be the D (6 bases). V lost 4 bases, J lost 1 base, and 12 bases lay in between. The CDR3 is 16 amino acids. Germline CDR1 reads SGHDT; CDR2 reads YYEEEE.

V is TRBV7-9 and J is TRBJ1-2; perhaps TRBD1 as D (6 bases). The CDR3 consists of 15 residues. Per the germline V gene, CDR1 is SEHNR and CDR2 is FQNEAQ (reference sequence). Trimming left V 0 bases short and J 2 bases short, with 10 bases between. DNA for the CDR3: TGTGCCAGCAGCTTAGCGACACAGGGCAACTATGGCTACACCTTC. Its translation: CASSLATQGNYGYTF.

The genes are TRBV28 and TRBJ2-2; D possibly matches TRBD1 or TRBD2 (5 bases each). The CDR3 is 13 residues long. With 2 bases removed from V and 7 bases from J, the gap between germline ends came to 8 bases. The germline gives CDR1 MDHEN, CDR2 SYDVKM. The CDR3 region has the DNA TGTGCCAGCAGTTTAGAGGGGAACGGGGAGCTGTTTTTT. Residues: CASSLEGNGELFF.

The rearrangement links TRBV7-6 to TRBJ2-5; 7 bases fit TRBD2. This CDR3 has 15 amino acids. Germline CDR1 and CDR2: SGHVS and FNYEAQ. The junction had 7 bases not matched to a gene; V was cut back by 1 base and J by 5 bases. CDR3 nucleotides: TGTGCCAGCAGCTTAGGGGCGGGAGTGGGGGAGACCCAGTACTTC. Protein: CASSLGAGVGETQYF.

The gene calls are TRBV28 and TRBJ1-5; the D is unclear. V lost 2 bases and J lost 3, with 8 bases in between. The CDR3 covers 14 residues. Per germline, CDR1 MDHEN and CDR2 SYDVKM. CDR3 loop: CASSLVGSNQPQHF. CDR3 bases: TGTGCCAGCAGTTTAGTCGGCTCCAATCAGCCCCAGCATTTT.